What follows is one TCR beta chain and its context. Germline-derived CDR1 and CDR2 are SGHAT and FQNNGV. V lost 5 bases to trimming and J lost 6 bases; unmatched junction nucleotides: 2. The CDR3 has 13 residues. This sample was included in a study of graft-versus-host responses after intestinal transplantation. Whole-study context: Multivisceral, liver-intestinal, or isolated intestinal transplants were performed in recipients.

Profiled with immunoSEQ multiplex PCR; TCRdb holds only in-frame clones, not every one. Of 40,000 or so clones listed, over 85% were seen once; the top ten hold about 7%. The TCR comes from a human patient who received an intestinal transplant, so some T cells may come from the graft donor. The chain carries TRBV11-2 and TRBJ1-3, with 9 bases fitting TRBD1. The specimen was PBMCs, collected around 270 days after transplant. The CDR3 sequence is CASSLQGANTIYF. In DNA, the CDR3 is TGTGCCAGCAGCCTACAGGGGGCAAACACCATATATTTT.